This TCR beta chain is from a study of T cells after yellow fever vaccination. The CDR3 has 17 amino acids. CDR1 and CDR2 from the germline V gene are SEHNR and FQNEAQ (reference sequence). Germline trimming cut 2 bases from V and 2 bases from J; bases unmatched to any gene: 9. Notes on this clonotype: Its specificity is not known.

A process of 5'RACE template switching, which added a universal primer site and UMIs, was used to make TCR cDNA. Using its own MiXCR run on the 5' RACE reads, TCRdb lists one record per CDR3 protein. The sample lists around 530,000 distinct CDR3 sequences; around 16% were seen once. The study's findings and limits: Among primary-vaccination clones, most reappeared after the booster, at 95% to 96% for CD4 and approximately 88% for CD8.

This clonotype was obtained from a young man who received the YFV17D yellow fever vaccine. The material was PBMCs, obtained about 5 days after the first yellow fever vaccination. The chain carries TRBV7-9 and TRBJ2-7, with 10 bases identical to TRBD1. The CDR3 nucleotides read TGTGCCAGCAGCTTAAGAGAGGACAGGGGGGATCCCTACGAGCAGTACTTC. Protein sequence: CASSLREDRGDPYEQYF.